The clone carrying this T cell receptor beta chain is a singleton in its sample. Its antigen is unidentified. There were likely unrecorded immune exposures, though donors were nominally healthy when sampled. The PCR ran on 60 Vbeta and 13 Jbeta primers. Using immunoSEQ multiplex PCR, the repertoire was profiled, and TCRdb retains in-frame clones only, with some absent. The data hold 150,000 or so clones, with over 75% observed a single time. The germline gives CDR1 MDHEN, CDR2 SYDVKM. This CDR3 region has 16 residues. Losses at the gene ends were 3 bases for V and 6 bases for J; bases not matched to a gene: 10. These data are taken from a study of cytomegalovirus exposure and HLA in healthy donors. Overall study context: When about 400 donors were genotyped, about 86% of them were found to fall in the Caucasian-associated ancestry cluster.

General observations from the study: Presence/absence analyses supposed approximately even sequencing depth among donors.

The sequence was obtained from a man aged 45-65 years in good health and CMV-seropositive. The rearrangement uses TRBV28 and TRBJ1-5; 8 bases match TRBD1. Sequencing used PBMCs. CDR3 loop: CASSFPLDRVGQPQHF. The CDR3 DNA is TGTGCCAGCAGTTTCCCCCTGGACAGGGTAGGTCAGCCCCAGCATTTT.